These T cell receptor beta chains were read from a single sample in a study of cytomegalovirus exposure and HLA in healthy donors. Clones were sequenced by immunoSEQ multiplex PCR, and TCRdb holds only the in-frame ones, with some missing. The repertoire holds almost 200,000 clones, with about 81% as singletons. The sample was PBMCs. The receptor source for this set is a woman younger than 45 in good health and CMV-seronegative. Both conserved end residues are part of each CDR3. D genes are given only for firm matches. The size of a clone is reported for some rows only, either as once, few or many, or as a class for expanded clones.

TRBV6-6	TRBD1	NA	CASGSQGARLTYGYTF
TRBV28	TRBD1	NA	CASSNGQGAGYGYTF
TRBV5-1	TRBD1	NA	CASNRDSSNYGYTF
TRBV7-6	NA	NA	CASSLGPEQYF
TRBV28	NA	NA	CASSGGMNTEAFF
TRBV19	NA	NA	CASSGLTRGKSYEQYF
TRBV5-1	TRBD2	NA	CASQSTSGVTDTQYF
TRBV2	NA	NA	CASSWLTGSYEQYF
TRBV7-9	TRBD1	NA	CASSAPGDRGGFF
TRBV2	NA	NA	CASSRRGGVGTDTQYF
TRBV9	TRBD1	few	CASSVVAGGNYGYTF
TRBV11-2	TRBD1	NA	CASSLAGQGGHGYTF
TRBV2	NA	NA	CASSLAENTEAFF
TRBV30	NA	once	CAWSVGGNTEAFF
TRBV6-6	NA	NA	CASSYPTGNAEKLFF
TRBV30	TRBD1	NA	CAWDRAGTYNSPLHF
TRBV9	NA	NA	CASSVALRSYEQYF
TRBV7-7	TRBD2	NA	CASSLSTSGSINEQFF
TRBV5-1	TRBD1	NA	CASTAGTGSWTAENIQYF
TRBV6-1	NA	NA	CASSSGGTNEKLFF
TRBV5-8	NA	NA	CASSLAQGGTYNEQFF
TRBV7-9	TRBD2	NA	CASSLVPSGVSDTQYF